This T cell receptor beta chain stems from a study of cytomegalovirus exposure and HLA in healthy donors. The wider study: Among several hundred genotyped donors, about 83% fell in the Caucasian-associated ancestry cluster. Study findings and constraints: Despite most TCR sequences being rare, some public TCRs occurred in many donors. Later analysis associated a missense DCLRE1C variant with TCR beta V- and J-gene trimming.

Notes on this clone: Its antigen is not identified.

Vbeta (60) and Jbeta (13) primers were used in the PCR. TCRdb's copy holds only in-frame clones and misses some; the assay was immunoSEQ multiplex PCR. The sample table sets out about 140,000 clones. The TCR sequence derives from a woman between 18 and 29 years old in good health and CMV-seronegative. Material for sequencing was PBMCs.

In DNA form, the CDR3 reads TGCGCCAGCAGCTTGGGACTAGCAGACTACGAGCAGTACTTC. Protein product: CASSLGLADYEQYF. This sequence joins TRBV5-1 and TRBJ2-7; 7 bases fit TRBD2. CDR1 SGHRS and CDR2 YFSETQ come from the germline V gene. CDR3 length equals 14 residues. With V trimmed by 0 bases and J by 3 bases, 3 bases remained unmatched.